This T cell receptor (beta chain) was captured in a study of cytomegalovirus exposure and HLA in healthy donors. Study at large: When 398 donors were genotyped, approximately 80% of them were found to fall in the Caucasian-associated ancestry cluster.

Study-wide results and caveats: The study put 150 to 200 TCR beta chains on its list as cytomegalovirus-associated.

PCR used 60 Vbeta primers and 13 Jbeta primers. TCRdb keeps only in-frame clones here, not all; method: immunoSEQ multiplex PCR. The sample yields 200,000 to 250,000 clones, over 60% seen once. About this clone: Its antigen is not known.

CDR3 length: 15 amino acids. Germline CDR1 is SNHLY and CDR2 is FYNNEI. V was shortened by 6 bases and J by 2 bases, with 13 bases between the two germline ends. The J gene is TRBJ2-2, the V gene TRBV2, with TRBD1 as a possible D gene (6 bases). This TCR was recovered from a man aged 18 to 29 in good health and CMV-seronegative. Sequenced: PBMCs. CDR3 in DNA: TGTGCCAGCAGATACGGGACACCTAACACCGGGGAGCTGTTTTTT. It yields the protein CASRYGTPNTGELFF.